This T cell receptor (beta chain) originates from a study of blood T cells in healthy people across ages. Notes on the study in general: Considered underestimates were the diversity estimates obtained from one million T cells. Any conclusive comparison of naive versus antigen-experienced cells was prevented by using unsorted PBMCs.

This clonotype was observed a few times. Antigen: not known. PCR was performed a second time for about 6 to 12 cycles using a sample-barcoded 5' primer and a J-beta primer mix. Each cDNA was tagged by a template-switch adaptor containing 12 random nucleotides. TCRdb passed the 5' RACE reads through MiXCR, listing each CDR3 protein once. The sample consists of 650,000 to 800,000 distinct CDR3 sequences, more than 40% of them appearing once. No fewer than 5.5 micrograms of total RNA were isolated from every sample. CDR1 SGHVS and CDR2 FNYEAQ come from the germline V gene. V was shortened by 4 bases and J by 2 bases, with 9 bases between the two germline ends. This CDR3 has 13 amino acids.

The sequence was collected from a man aged 60 to 69 in good health. Sequenced input: blood. The chain links TRBV7-6 to TRBJ2-7, with D perhaps matching TRBD1 (5 bases). The CDR3 coding sequence is TGTGCCAGCAGCTCGGACAACGCCTACGAGCAGTACTTC. Encoded protein: CASSSDNAYEQYF.